What follows are 5 T cell receptor beta chains derived from one specimen sequenced in a study of T cells in Graves' hyperthyroidism and ophthalmopathy (dated by TCRdb to between 2018 and 2021). Libraries came from multiplex PCR. Instrument used: Illumina HiSeq 2000. TCR beta CDR3 regions were amplified from RNA transcripts. The TCR CDR3 was subjected to a first round of RT-PCR using the HTBI primer set and the Qiagen OneStep RT-PCR kit. TCRdb handled the public reads itself, with Q25 trimming in fastp and clone calling in MiXCR, and kept productive beta chains. Every CDR3 protein is listed once, alongside the most common genes and DNA of its rows. Counted in this sample were approximately 600,000 distinct CDR3 sequences; roughly 20% of them appeared once. Under 35% of the sample is held by the ten biggest clonotypes. The sequenced material came from blood. The receptors here all came from a man aged 25 to 40 with Graves' ophthalmopathy.

A single count supports this clonotype. CDR3 loop: CARLPPSDLAGPYEQYF. The CDR3 DNA reads as TGTGCCAGGCTACCCCCGAGTGACCTAGCGGGACCCTACGAGCAGTACTTC. This sequence joins TRBV19 and TRBJ2-7, with 9 bases fitting TRBD2. The germline CDR1 and CDR2 sequences are LNHDA and SQIVND (reference sequence). The V and J ends lost 9 bases and 2 bases, in that order; junction bases with no gene match: 17. The CDR3 totals 17 residues.

This clonotype was picked up a small number of times. The CDR3 spells CASSITSEKNIQYF. CDR3 nucleotide sequence: TGTGCCAGCAGCATCACATCCGAAAAAAACATTCAGTACTTC. The chain recombines TRBV3-1 with TRBJ2-4, with no clear D. V gave up 5 bases and J gave up 4 bases, with 12 bases separating them. This CDR3 spans 14 amino acids. CDR1 and CDR2 (germline): LGHDT, YNNKEL (reference sequence). The full variable domain, rest sourced from reference TRBV3-1 and TRBJ2-4, is DTAVSQTPKYLVTQMGNDKSIKCEQNLGHDTMYWYKQDSKKFLKIMFSYNNKELIINETVPNRFSPKSPDKAHLNLHINSLELGDSAVYFCASSITSEKNIQYFGAGTRLSVL.

J is TRBJ2-6 and V is TRBV27; TRBD2 is a possible D gene (7 bases). V lost 4 bases to trimming and J lost 4 bases, with 8 bases between them. The V gene's germline CDR1 is MNHEY and CDR2 SMNVEV (reference sequence). This CDR3 has 14 amino acids. CDR3 region: CASSWGGGANVLTF. CDR3 in DNA: TGTGCCAGCAGTTGGGGGGGCGGGGCCAACGTCCTGACTTTC. Together with reference TRBV27 and TRBJ2-6, the CDR3 gives the full variable domain: EAQVTQNPRYLITVTGKKLTVTCSQNMNHEYMSWYRQDPGLGLRQIYYSMNVEVTDKGDVPEGYKVSRKEKRNFPLILESPSPNQTSLYFCASSWGGGANVLTFGAGSRLTVL.

In this sample, this clonotype turned up a few times. The genes are TRBV5-1 and TRBJ1-2, with 9 bases aligning to TRBD1. Germline loops: CDR1 SGHRS, CDR2 YFSETQ. With 4 bases clipped from V and 6 bases from J, the junction kept 4 bases outside the gene matches. The CDR3 is 13 amino acids. DNA for the CDR3: TGCGCCAGCAGCATTAGACAGGGGGATGGCTACACCTTC. Translation: CASSIRQGDGYTF.

V is TRBV15 and J is TRBJ2-3; 13 nucleotides line up with TRBD2. J was trimmed by 6 bases and V by 1 base; bases with no gene match: 7. CDR3 length equals 17 residues. Germline-derived CDR1 and CDR2 are LNHNV and YYDKDF (reference sequence). The CDR3 region has the DNA TGTGCCACCAGCAGAGGGACTAGCGGGAGCCGCCAGGATACGCAGTATTTT. This sequence encodes CATSRGTSGSRQDTQYF.